This TCR beta chain was identified in a study of T-cell reconstitution after alpha-beta-depleted transplantation in children. Findings of the study overall: One year after transplant, T-cell counts and diversity came mostly from newly produced T cells. The study reportedly traced alpha-beta T cells about two months after transplant to several hundred expanded graft clones. There were some patients whose high TCRbeta diversity at day 60 came from surviving recipient T cells and thymic progenitors.

It was with unique molecular identifiers that the TCRbeta library was prepared. MiXCR, applied by TCRdb to the PCR reads, yields one record per CDR3 protein. The table lists 250,000 to 300,000 distinct CDR3 sequences, about 9.9% of them singletons, with 20% to 30% in the top ten. This clonotype was found many times. Its antigen is not known. CDR3 size: 16 residues. V was clipped by 5 bases and J by 6 bases, with 21 bases between them. CDR1 is SGHRS, CDR2 YFSETQ, per germline. The input for sequencing was peripheral blood, taken 180 days after TCRalphabeta/CD19-depleted stem cell transplant. The TCR was taken from a male patient aged 2-15 years who had a stem cell transplant for chronic granulomatous disease, so the T cells may come from the graft donor. The chain combines TRBV5-1 with TRBJ2-1, with D possibly being TRBD2 (6 bases). In DNA form, the CDR3 reads TGCGCCAGCAGTCGATTTGGGGACTCCCTGGTCAATGAGCAGTTCTTC. It is translated as CASSRFGDSLVNEQFF.